One TCR beta chain is described in this entry. Study processing details: Counts of nucleated cells, estimated from reference gene primer amplification, were obtained. TCRdb keeps only in-frame clones here, not all; method: immunoSEQ multiplex PCR. V and J calls plus clone size are reproduced from that table; the DNA served to infer D and trimming. The data hold under 300,000 clones, with approximately 90% observed a single time. Individuals aged roughly 18 to 90 years were recruited from 24 US areas. This sample is drawn from a study of blood T cell repertoires in COVID-19. The wider study: From T cells, B-cell-depleted T cells, or PBMCs came the material, which was cDNA or gDNA.

Sequencing was done on a sample of PBMCs or T cells enriched from blood (not recorded which). This clonotype was obtained from a woman aged 25-40 years with acute COVID-19.

The CDR3 spells CASNTTGYCEKLFF. In DNA, the CDR3 is TGTGCCAGCAACACAACAGGGTATTGTGAAAAACTGTTTTTT. V gene TRBV21-1 combines with J gene TRBJ1-4; TRBD1, the table's D call, was not compared with the DNA. TRBV21-1 is a recognized pseudogene. The length of the CDR3 is 14 residues.